These 12 T cell receptor beta chains were all obtained from the same sample, sequenced in a study of blood T cell repertoires in COVID-19. Data came from immunoSEQ multiplex PCR; TCRdb stores just in-frame clones and leaves some out. This table has approximately 290,000 clones, around 89% appearing once. The sample consisted of peripheral blood. These receptors were taken from a man aged 25 to 40 with acute or convalescent COVID-19.

V usage is TRBV28 and J usage is TRBJ1-1, with TRBD1 identical over 8 bases. The CDR3 contains 13 residues. With 11 bases clipped from V and 1 base from J, the junction kept 6 bases outside the gene matches. In germline, CDR1 is MDHEN, CDR2 SYDVKM. The CDR3 coding sequence is TGTGCCGGGCGTACAGGGGGGAACACTGAAGCTTTCTTT. It is translated as CAGRTGGNTEAFF. The full variable domain, with the rest looked up from reference TRBV28 and TRBJ1-1, is DVKVTQSSRYLVKRTGEKVFLECVQDMDHENMFWYRQDPGLGLRLIYFSYDVKMKEKGDIPEGYSVSREKKERFSLILESASTNQTSMYLCAGRTGGNTEAFFGQGTRLTVV.

The genes are TRBV15 and TRBJ2-1, with D possibly TRBD1 on 7 matching bases. The V gene lost 0 bases and the J gene lost 4 bases, with 19 bases spanning the gap. Germline CDR1 reads LNHNV; CDR2 reads YYDKDF (reference sequence). The CDR3 is 18 amino acids. The CDR3 bases are TGTGCCACCAGCAGAGATGGAGGGACAGTATCAATATACAATGAGCAGTTCTTC. Its translation is CATSRDGGTVSIYNEQFF. Complete variable domain (other parts from reference TRBV15 and TRBJ2-1): DAMVIQNPRYQVTQFGKPVTLSCSQTLNHNVMYWYQQKSSQAPKLLFHYYDKDFNNEADTPDNFQSRRPNTSFCFLDIRSPGLGDTAMYLCATSRDGGTVSIYNEQFFGPGTRLTVL.

The chain has TRBV5-4 and TRBJ2-3, with TRBD1 as a possible D gene (6 bases). Germline values: CDR1 SGHNT, CDR2 YYREEE (reference sequence). The V end lost 5 bases, the J end lost 5 bases, and 18 bases lay between the germline ends. The CDR3 is 15 residues long. The CDR3 nucleotides are TGTGCCAGCAGAGCCAGGGCAGGGGTTGGAGATACGCAGTATTTT. Protein: CASRARAGVGDTQYF.

The chain has TRBV24-1 and TRBJ2-5; 10 nucleotides align to TRBD1. The CDR3 length is 14 residues. J gave up 5 bases and V 7 bases, and 6 bases lay outside the gene matches. The germline V gene encodes CDR1 KGHDR and CDR2 SFDVKD. CDR3 nucleotide sequence: TGTGCCACCAGGGGGGGACAGGGGAGTGAGACCCAGTACTTC. Translating gives CATRGGQGSETQYF.

The gene calls are TRBV6-5 and TRBJ1-1; no clear D gene. Germline V gene sequence: CDR1 MNHEY, CDR2 SVGAGI. V was clipped by 0 bases and J by 7 bases, with 9 bases between them. There are 13 residues in the CDR3. CDR3 protein: CASSYSGRNEAFF. DNA for the CDR3: TGTGCCAGCAGTTACTCTGGCCGAAATGAAGCTTTCTTT.

The V and J genes are TRBV2 and TRBJ1-1, with D perhaps matching TRBD1 (5 bases). Germline CDR1 and CDR2: SNHLY and FYNNEI. Trimming shortened V by 5 bases and J by 7 bases, and 14 bases separated the two germline ends. The CDR3 loop spans 13 amino acids. CDR3 loop: CASSPDLGREAFF. CDR3 nucleotide sequence: TGTGCCAGCAGTCCCGACTTGGGGCGTGAAGCTTTCTTT. Full variable domain (rest looked up from reference TRBV2 and TRBJ1-1): EPEVTQTPSHQVTQMGQEVILRCVPISNHLYFYWYRQILGQKVEFLVSFYNNEISEKSEIFDDQFSVERPDGSNFTLKIRSTKLEDSAMYFCASSPDLGREAFFGQGTRLTVV.

The chain has TRBV7-3 and TRBJ2-7; TRBD2 matches at 9 bases. Germline assignment: CDR1 SGHTA and CDR2 FQGTGA. J lost 5 bases, V lost 4 bases, and 6 bases had no gene match. This CDR3 region has 14 residues. The CDR3 loop reads CASSSTGTSHEQYF. CDR3 nucleotides: TGTGCCAGCAGCTCCACCGGGACTAGCCACGAGCAGTACTTC.

This clone was counted only a few times. DNA of the CDR3: TGTGCCAGCAGCCAAGGTTCCGTCACTAATGAAAAACTGTTTTTT. Its protein product is CASSQGSVTNEKLFF. The chain recombines TRBV4-2 with TRBJ1-4, with D uncertain. The CDR3 length is 15 residues. Deletions cut 1 base from V and 2 bases from J, with 8 bases between. Germline CDR1 LGHNA, CDR2 YNFKEQ.

The chain combines TRBV11-2 with TRBJ2-1; 9 nucleotides line up with TRBD1. The CDR3 spans 16 residues. The V segment lost 1 base and the J segment 3 bases; nucleotides outside the gene matches: 4. In germline, CDR1 is SGHAT, CDR2 FQNNGV. DNA for the CDR3: TGTGCCAGCAGCTTAGGGATGGGACAGGGCTACAATGAGCAGTTCTTC. Residues: CASSLGMGQGYNEQFF.

This clone was seen only once. J is TRBJ1-4 and V is TRBV2, with D maybe TRBD1 (5 bases). CDR1 is SNHLY and CDR2 is FYNNEI in the germline V gene. There are 17 residues in the CDR3. The V gene lost 0 bases and the J gene lost 10 bases, with 21 bases spanning the gap. CDR3 sequence (DNA): TGTGCCAGCAGTGAAGCGCCCCCGACAGATCCACGGAGAAAACTGTTTTTT. This translates into CASSEAPPTDPRRKLFF.

The V and J genes are TRBV6-5 and TRBJ2-7; 9 bases are a match to TRBD2. Unmatched junction bases numbered 3, after V lost 7 bases and J lost 2 bases. This CDR3 region has 13 residues. The germline CDR1 and CDR2 sequences are MNHEY and SVGAGI. The CDR3 loop is CASTVAGAYEQYF. In nucleotides, the CDR3 is TGTGCCAGCACGGTAGCGGGAGCCTACGAGCAGTACTTC.

This clone appeared once. The chain couples TRBV5-5 to TRBJ1-6; TRBD1 aligns across 8 bases. Trimming cost V 4 bases and J 7 bases; bases outside gene matches: 13. There are 17 residues in the CDR3. The V gene's germline CDR1 is SGHKS and CDR2 YYEKEE (reference sequence). CDR3: CASSLYRRGQANSPLHF. CDR3 nucleotide sequence: TGTGCCAGCAGCCTTTACAGGCGGGGACAGGCAAATTCACCCCTCCACTTT.